The 29 T cell receptor beta chains presented below share a single source sample, sequenced in a study of blood T cell repertoires in COVID-19. TCRdb keeps only in-frame clones here, not all; method: immunoSEQ multiplex PCR. The top ten hold approximately 3% of the sample, which has 250,000 or so clones, 85% to 95% seen once. The sample consisted of PBMCs or T cells enriched from blood (not recorded which). These receptors all stem from a man in his forties who had been exposed to COVID-19.

This clone was detected only once. Distinct nucleotide sequences in the sample also encode this CDR3. The chain links TRBV24-1 to TRBJ2-7; 7 bases match TRBD1. The J segment lost 1 base and the V segment lost 2 bases, leaving 4 bases of the junction unmatched. CDR1 is KGHDR and CDR2 is SFDVKD in the germline V gene. The CDR3 has 15 amino acids. CDR3 sequence (DNA): TGTGCCACCAGTGATTCCCGACAGGGTTCCTACGAGCAGTACTTC. Amino acids: CATSDSRQGSYEQYF.

The rearrangement links TRBV28 to TRBJ1-5; D perhaps matches TRBD1 (6 bases). Germline lookup yields CDR1 MDHEN and CDR2 SYDVKM. The CDR3 is made up of 15 amino acids. V dropped 4 bases and J dropped 3 bases, with 13 bases sitting between them. The CDR3 DNA follows: TGTGCCAGCAGTTCCAGGCCAGGGGACAATCAGCCCCAGCATTTT. This sequence encodes CASSSRPGDNQPQHF.

This chain uses TRBV30 with TRBJ2-5, with 8 bases aligning to TRBD2. Germline CDR1 is GTSNPN and CDR2 is SVGIG (reference sequence). V was pared by 2 bases and J by 2 bases, with 4 bases of the junction left unmatched. The CDR3 extends over 14 amino acids. The CDR3 sequence: CAWSSSGSQETQYF. CDR3 DNA sequence: TGTGCCTGGAGTTCTAGCGGGTCGCAAGAGACCCAGTACTTC.

The chain recombines TRBV6-1 with TRBJ2-3; the D gene is possibly TRBD2 (6 bases). The CDR3 runs 16 residues. Germline assignment: CDR1 MNHNS and CDR2 SASEGT. V lost 6 bases and J lost 1, with 17 bases in between. The CDR3 DNA sequence: TGTGCCAGCAGAGAACCGTGGGCTAGCGGCACAGATACGCAGTATTTT. This encodes CASREPWASGTDTQYF.

This rearrangement joins TRBV15 to TRBJ2-1, with 8 bases lining up with TRBD1. CDR3 length: 15 residues. Trimming cost V 0 bases and J 5 bases; bases outside gene matches: 3. CDR1 is LNHNV and CDR2 is YYDKDF in the germline V gene (reference sequence). DNA for the CDR3: TGTGCCACCAGCAGAGAAGACAGGGGCAACAATGAGCAGTTCTTC. Its translation is CATSREDRGNNEQFF.

The chain combines TRBV7-3 with TRBJ2-3, with 9 bases matching TRBD1. The CDR3 covers 16 residues. Germline V gene data show CDR1 as SGHTA and CDR2 as FQGTGA. The V segment lost 4 bases and the J segment 3 bases; nucleotides outside the gene matches: 8. The CDR3 bases are TGTGCCAGCAGCTCTCGCGGGACAGGGTTTACAGATACGCAGTATTTT. It is translated as CASSSRGTGFTDTQYF. The full variable domain, rest sourced from reference TRBV7-3 and TRBJ2-3, is GAGVSQTPSNKVTEKGKYVELRCDPISGHTALYWYRQSLGQGPEFLIYFQGTGAADDSGLPNDRFFAVRPEGSVSTLKIQRTERGDSAVYLCASSSRGTGFTDTQYFGPGTRLTVL.

The chain combines TRBV9 with TRBJ1-3; 9 bases agree with TRBD1. Germline CDR1 and CDR2: SGDLS and YYNGEE. The trim removed 2 bases at V and 7 bases at J, leaving 4 bases unmatched. The length of the CDR3 is 14 residues. CDR3 residues: CASSVPGTGNTIYF. CDR3 DNA sequence: TGTGCCAGCAGCGTTCCCGGGACAGGGAACACCATATATTTT.

V gene TRBV3-1 (or the pseudogene TRBV3-2) combines with J gene TRBJ2-7, with a weak D call TRBD1 (6 bases). CDR3 length: 15 amino acids. V lost 4 bases, J lost 2 bases, and 15 bases lay in between. The V gene's germline CDR1 is LGHDT and CDR2 YNNKEL (reference sequence). Written as DNA, the CDR3 is TGTGCCAGCAGCCCATTCGACAGGATGGCCTACGAGCAGTACTTC. Protein product: CASSPFDRMAYEQYF.

The V call is TRBV28, the J call TRBJ1-4, with 10 positions matching TRBD1. V lost 8 bases to trimming and J lost 8 bases; unmatched junction nucleotides: 11. CDR1 is MDHEN and CDR2 is SYDVKM in the germline V gene. The CDR3 runs 15 residues. CDR3 DNA sequence: TGTGCCAGCCTCCCCGGGACAGGGGTTTGGGAAAAACTGTTTTTT. It yields the protein CASLPGTGVWEKLFF. Filled out from reference TRBV28 and TRBJ1-4, the complete variable domain reads DVKVTQSSRYLVKRTGEKVFLECVQDMDHENMFWYRQDPGLGLRLIYFSYDVKMKEKGDIPEGYSVSREKKERFSLILESASTNQTSMYLCASLPGTGVWEKLFFGSGTQLSVL.

The chain combines TRBV5-4 with TRBJ2-5, with D possibly TRBD2 on 6 matching bases. Per germline, CDR1 SGHNT and CDR2 YYREEE (reference sequence). Trimming shortened V by 4 bases and J by 2 bases, and 15 bases separated the two germline ends. The CDR3 covers 15 residues. In nucleotides, the CDR3 is TGTGCCAGCAGCCCCTCCATAGGGAGGCAAGAGACCCAGTACTTC. Protein sequence: CASSPSIGRQETQYF.

This chain joins TRBV4-1 and TRBJ2-1; the match to TRBD2 covers 8 bases. Germline V gives CDR1 MGHRA, CDR2 YSYEKL. The CDR3 totals 16 residues. V gave up 4 bases and J gave up 8 bases; unmatched junction bases: 13. The CDR3 region has the DNA TGCGCCAGCAGCCTCCGAGGAGCGGGAGAGTTCGATGAGCAGTTCTTC. Its translation is CASSLRGAGEFDEQFF.

The genes are TRBV27 and TRBJ1-6; D is unclear. Deletions cut 3 bases from V and 14 bases from J, with 11 bases between. Germline V gives CDR1 MNHEY, CDR2 SMNVEV (reference sequence). The CDR3 contains 12 residues. The CDR3 region has the DNA TGTGCCAGCAGTTTCGGCGGGCAATCCCTCCACTTT. Amino acid sequence: CASSFGGQSLHF.

The chain combines TRBV6-1 with TRBJ2-7; 7 bases line up with TRBD2. V dropped 3 bases and J dropped 11; count of bases not matched to a gene: 13. This CDR3 region has 14 residues. Per the germline V gene, CDR1 is MNHNS and CDR2 is SASEGT. The CDR3 here is CASSDRAEGGREYF. The CDR3 DNA reads as TGTGCCAGCAGTGACCGCGCGGAGGGAGGGAGGGAGTACTTC.

This clone was found once. The chain links TRBV19 to TRBJ1-5, with TRBD1 matching 7 bases. V gave up 6 bases and J gave up 1 base; unmatched junction bases: 6. CDR1 is LNHDA, CDR2 SQIVND, per germline (reference sequence). The CDR3 spans 15 residues. The CDR3 spells CASSPTGTSNQPQHF. The CDR3 region has the DNA TGTGCCAGTAGCCCGACAGGGACCAGCAATCAGCCCCAGCATTTT. Full variable domain (rest looked up from reference TRBV19 and TRBJ1-5): DGGITQSPKYLFRKEGQNVTLSCEQNLNHDAMYWYRQDPGQGLRLIYYSQIVNDFQKGDIAEGYSVSREKKESFPLTVTSAQKNPTAFYLCASSPTGTSNQPQHFGDGTRLSIL.

The gene calls are TRBV2 and TRBJ2-1; TRBD1 matches 7 bases. The CDR3 has 16 amino acids. The junction had 10 bases not matched to a gene; V was cut back by 7 bases and J by 1 base. Germline CDR1 reads SNHLY; CDR2 reads FYNNEI. This CDR3 reads CASTRGAGGSYNEQFF. In DNA, the CDR3 is TGTGCCAGCACCCGAGGTGCAGGGGGTTCCTACAATGAGCAGTTCTTC.

CDR3 DNA: TGTGCCAGTGGAACAGGGGGGACCGGGGAGCTGTTTTTT. Translation: CASGTGGTGELFF. This sequence joins TRBV28 and TRBJ2-2; 8 bases align to TRBD1. CDR3 length: 13 amino acids. In germline, CDR1 is MDHEN, CDR2 SYDVKM. J was trimmed by 5 bases and V by 9 bases; bases with no gene match: 5.

The rearrangement joins TRBV6-4 to TRBJ1-1; D gene uncertain. The CDR3 length is 13 residues. Germline assignment: CDR1 MRHNA and CDR2 SNTAGT. V was cut by 8 bases and J by 3 bases, with 13 bases left in between. The CDR3 DNA reads as TGTGCCAGCGGTCAAGAGGCCTACACTGAAGCTTTCTTT. Its translation: CASGQEAYTEAFF.

The V call is TRBV7-8, the J call TRBJ1-1, with TRBD1 matching 9 bases. After removal of 5 bases from V and 1 base from J, the junction contained 8 bases not matched to a gene. The CDR3 contains 16 residues. Germline V gene lookup returns CDR1 SGHVS and CDR2 FQNEAQ. The DNA of the CDR3 is TGTGCCAGCAGCCCCCGGGACAGGGTTGGGAACACTGAAGCTTTCTTT. It encodes CASSPRDRVGNTEAFF. Combining the CDR3 with reference TRBV7-8 and TRBJ1-1 gives the whole variable domain GAGVSQSPRYKVAKRGQDVALRCDPISGHVSLFWYQQALGQGPEFLTYFQNEAQLDKSGLPSDRFFAERPEGSVSTLKIQRTQQEDSAVYLCASSPRDRVGNTEAFFGQGTRLTVV.

In this sample, this clone turned up many times. The chain joins TRBV19 to TRBJ2-3, with 7 positions matching TRBD2. The germline CDR1 and CDR2 sequences are LNHDA and SQIVND (reference sequence). The CDR3 loop spans 15 amino acids. V lost 7 bases and J lost 2; bases outside the gene matches: 9. The CDR3 nucleotides are TGTGCCAGTACCCAACCGGGACTATCCACAGATACGCAGTATTTT. Its translation: CASTQPGLSTDTQYF.

The genes are TRBV19 and TRBJ2-3, with D perhaps matching TRBD1 (5 bases). With 8 bases removed from V and 2 bases from J, the gap between germline ends came to 11 bases. The CDR3 sequence is 13 residues long. The germline V gene has CDR1 LNHDA and CDR2 SQIVND (reference sequence). The DNA of the CDR3 is TGTGCCAGTCGCAGGGCCAACACAGATACGCAGTATTTT. Translated, it gives CASRRANTDTQYF.

This clone was recorded a few times. This chain joins TRBV6-4 and TRBJ2-1; 11 bases align to TRBD2. From germline, CDR1 is MRHNA and CDR2 SNTAGT. Trimming at V came to 4 bases and at J to 1 base, leaving 0 bases not matched to a gene. The CDR3 runs to 15 residues. CDR3 amino acids: CASSVAGGSYNEQFF. DNA of the CDR3: TGTGCCAGCAGTGTAGCGGGAGGGTCCTACAATGAGCAGTTCTTC.

The chain couples TRBV11-2 to TRBJ1-4; no definite D call. CDR3 length: 16 amino acids. Germline assignment: CDR1 SGHAT and CDR2 FQNNGV. The germline V and J ends were trimmed by 2 bases and 6 bases, with 16 bases remaining between them. CDR3: CASSLSGYGFDEKLFF. As DNA, the CDR3 is TGTGCCAGCAGCTTATCGGGTTATGGGTTTGATGAAAAACTGTTTTTT.

This chain uses TRBV19 with TRBJ1-5; TRBD1 is a possible D gene (5 bases). The CDR3 runs 15 residues. V lost 4 bases to trimming and J lost 3 bases, with 13 bases between them. Germline assignment: CDR1 LNHDA and CDR2 SQIVND (reference sequence). The CDR3 loop reads CASSTYQGTNQPQHF. Written as DNA, the CDR3 is TGTGCCAGTAGTACTTACCAGGGCACCAATCAGCCCCAGCATTTT.

The CDR3 DNA is TGTGCCAGCTCATCGGGACAGGGCTTCTCCTACGAGCAGTACTTC. It specifies CASSSGQGFSYEQYF. This rearrangement joins TRBV18 to TRBJ2-7; 9 bases match TRBD1. The CDR3 length is 15 residues. Germline V gene data show CDR1 as KGHSH and CDR2 as LQKENI. Germline trimming cut 5 bases from V and 0 bases from J; bases unmatched to any gene: 5.

This chain links TRBV7-2 with TRBJ2-3; 8 bases are a match to TRBD1. V shed 5 bases and J 4 bases; nucleotides not matched to a gene: 2. The CDR3 is made up of 13 amino acids. Germline assignment: CDR1 SGHTA and CDR2 FQGNSA. CDR3: CASSPGGADTQYF. The CDR3 nucleotides are TGTGCCAGCAGCCCAGGGGGCGCAGATACGCAGTATTTT.

V gene TRBV19 combines with J gene TRBJ2-6; maybe TRBD1 (5 bases). V was shortened by 7 bases and J by 0 bases, with 22 bases between the two germline ends. Germline V gives CDR1 LNHDA, CDR2 SQIVND (reference sequence). CDR3 length equals 19 residues. The CDR3 DNA sequence: TGTGCCAGTAACATGCGAGGTGGGCAGGGCCCCTCTGGGGCCAACGTCCTGACTTTC. This encodes CASNMRGGQGPSGANVLTF.

The chain has TRBV28 and TRBJ1-4; TRBD1 matches at 10 bases. Germline V gene data show CDR1 as MDHEN and CDR2 as SYDVKM. The CDR3 loop spans 14 amino acids. V lost 6 bases to trimming and J lost 11 bases; unmatched junction nucleotides: 9. DNA of the CDR3: TGTGCCAGCAGCGGTAGACAGGGGGCTGCGAAACTGTTTTTT. It encodes CASSGRQGAAKLFF.

The chain carries TRBV28 and TRBJ1-6; the match to TRBD1 covers 8 bases. This CDR3 region has 16 residues. Germline V lookup: CDR1 MDHEN, CDR2 SYDVKM. V was clipped by 2 bases and J by 5 bases; unmatched bases: 5. The CDR3 protein is CASSLRDRGDNSPLHF. In nucleotides, the CDR3 is TGTGCCAGCAGTTTACGCGACAGGGGAGATAATTCACCCCTCCACTTT.

This chain uses TRBV2 with TRBJ1-1, with D possibly matching TRBD1 (6 bases). Trimming took 6 bases from V and 5 from J, leaving 13 bases between them. Germline V CDR1 and CDR2: SNHLY, FYNNEI. The CDR3 consists of 13 residues. CDR3 DNA: TGTGCCAGCAGATGGAAGGGGGAGACTGAAGCTTTCTTT. Translated: CASRWKGETEAFF.